One and the same sample provided the 32 T cell receptor beta chains below, sequenced in a study of a mutant IDH1 vaccine in newly diagnosed glioma. This table comes from immunoSEQ multiplex PCR, and its TCRdb copy is limited to in-frame clones, with some not included. The sample yields about 31,000 clones, 90% seen once. Indicated time point: week 47, end of study. Vaccination comprised doses that each held 300 ug of mutant IDH1 20-mer peptide, plus topical imiquimod. These receptors have no identified antigens. The sequenced sample was PBMCs, obtained from a glioma patient whose treatment included an IDH1 peptide vaccine. The receptor set was obtained from a woman in her forties with glioma.

This chain uses TRBV5-8 with TRBJ2-1; the D gene could be TRBD1 or TRBD2 (5 bases each). Germline V CDR1 and CDR2: SGHTS, YDEGEE. CDR3 length equals 13 residues. With 4 bases removed from V and 12 bases from J, the gap between germline ends came to 17 bases. CDR3 region: CASSVRGPIRQFF. For the CDR3, the DNA is TGTGCCAGCAGCGTTCGGGGACCGATTAGGCAGTTCTTC.

The chain joins TRBV13 to TRBJ2-2; 7 bases fit TRBD2. The germline gives CDR1 PRHDT, CDR2 FYEKMQ (reference sequence). CDR3 size: 18 residues. Trimming at V came to 0 bases and at J to 1 base, leaving 8 bases not matched to a gene. The CDR3 spells CASSLGGLPQRNTGELFF. In DNA form, the CDR3 reads TGTGCCAGCAGCTTAGGGGGACTACCTCAAAGGAACACCGGGGAGCTGTTTTTT.

The V gene is TRBV19, the J gene TRBJ2-7; TRBD1 matches at 7 bases. The germline CDR1 and CDR2 sequences are LNHDA and SQIVND (reference sequence). V was pared by 5 bases and J by 5 bases, with 6 bases of the junction left unmatched. CDR3 size: 13 residues. DNA of the CDR3: TGTGCCAGTAGTGCGAGGGGGCGGCACGAGCAGTACTTC. Amino acids: CASSARGRHEQYF.

This clone has just a few counts. The chain combines TRBV2 with TRBJ1-2, with D perhaps matching TRBD1 (5 bases). The CDR3 has 13 residues. V dropped 6 bases and J dropped 3 bases, with 11 bases sitting between them. Germline V CDR1 and CDR2: SNHLY, FYNNEI. The CDR3 DNA reads TGTGCCAGCAGCACGACAGAGGACTATGGCTACACCTTC. It codes for CASSTTEDYGYTF.

J is TRBJ1-1 and V is TRBV6-5, with D possibly matching TRBD1 (6 bases). CDR1 is MNHEY, CDR2 SVGAGI, per germline. The CDR3 contains 13 residues. Trimming took 6 bases from V and 4 from J, leaving 12 bases between them. The CDR3 is CASRRRGGTEAFF. The CDR3, as DNA: TGTGCCAGCAGGAGGAGGGGGGGCACTGAAGCTTTCTTT.

The chain carries TRBV6-5 and TRBJ1-2; D not resolved. V was pared by 2 bases and J by 3 bases, with 13 bases between. The CDR3 loop spans 15 amino acids. Germline assignment: CDR1 MNHEY and CDR2 SVGAGI. The CDR3 is CASSYGLGTYYGYTF. CDR3 coding DNA: TGTGCCAGCAGTTACGGGCTGGGAACCTACTATGGCTACACCTTC.

Here the CDR3 DNA reads TGTGCCACGGGCTCAACGGGGGGAAAAGAGACCCAGTACTTC. It yields the protein CATGSTGGKETQYF. The V gene is TRBV10-3, the J gene TRBJ2-5; 7 bases map to TRBD2. Germline CDR1 ENHRY, CDR2 SYGVKD. Losses at the gene ends were 10 bases for V and 3 bases for J; bases not matched to a gene: 11. The CDR3 has 14 amino acids.

This clone was counted once. The rearrangement uses TRBV7-9 and TRBJ2-3, with TRBD2 matching over 11 bases. CDR3 size: 19 residues. V was clipped by 2 bases and J by 0 bases; unmatched bases: 10. The germline gives CDR1 SEHNR, CDR2 FQNEAQ (reference sequence). The CDR3 sequence is CASSLLIGTSGESTDTQYF. CDR3 nucleotide sequence: TGTGCCAGCAGCTTACTAATCGGGACTAGCGGAGAAAGCACAGATACGCAGTATTTT.

The rearrangement links TRBV6-5 to TRBJ1-2; 7 positions agree with TRBD1. CDR1 and CDR2 from the germline V gene are MNHEY and SVGAGI. Losses at the gene ends were 6 bases for V and 3 bases for J; bases not matched to a gene: 4. CDR3 size: 13 residues. This CDR3 is CASSAQGDYGYTF. The CDR3 coding sequence is TGTGCCAGCAGCGCTCAGGGGGACTATGGCTACACCTTC.

This clone was seen only once. This CDR3 reads CASSDPTGNEKLFF. The CDR3 nucleotides are TGTGCCAGCAGTGACCCCACAGGAAATGAAAAACTGTTTTTT. The chain has TRBV6-1 and TRBJ1-4; possibly TRBD1 for D (5 bases). Trimming removed 3 bases at V and 5 bases at J, with 10 bases between. Germline V gene lookup returns CDR1 MNHNS and CDR2 SASEGT. This CDR3 comprises 14 residues.

This clone occurred a few times. CDR3 amino acids: CASSHARNTEAFF. The CDR3 DNA follows: TGCGCCAGCAGCCACGCCCGGAACACTGAAGCTTTCTTT. The chain joins TRBV4-3 to TRBJ1-1, with D unclear. Germline values: CDR1 LGHNA, CDR2 YSLEER. The V end lost 3 bases, the J end lost 1 base, and 6 bases lay between the germline ends. The CDR3 totals 13 residues.

On this clone: The sample carries other DNA sequences with the same CDR3. The rearrangement joins TRBV6-5 to TRBJ1-1; D is uncertain. The V gene's germline CDR1 is MNHEY and CDR2 SVGAGI. V dropped 2 bases and J dropped 1 base, with 5 bases sitting between them. The CDR3 consists of 13 residues. Here the CDR3 reads CASSYLRNTEAFF. For the CDR3, the DNA is TGTGCCAGCAGTTACCTGCGGAACACTGAAGCTTTCTTT.

The genes are TRBV6-5 and TRBJ2-1, with TRBD2 matching 9 bases. The junction had 4 bases not matched to a gene; V was cut back by 0 bases and J by 4 bases. The CDR3 is made up of 16 amino acids. CDR1 is MNHEY, CDR2 SVGAGI, per germline. CDR3 sequence (DNA): TGTGCCAGCAGTTACTCGGGCGGGAGGGATTACAATGAGCAGTTCTTC. Protein: CASSYSGGRDYNEQFF.

This clone was seen just once. The J gene is TRBJ2-3, the V gene TRBV5-4; D not resolved. CDR3 length equals 12 residues. Trimming took off 4 bases at V and 2 bases at J, with 5 bases between the two ends. Germline CDR1 SGHNT, CDR2 YYREEE (reference sequence). Here the CDR3 reads CASSRDTDTQYF. DNA of the CDR3: TGTGCCAGCAGCCGAGACACAGATACGCAGTATTTT.

This rearrangement joins TRBV6-6 to TRBJ2-2; D may correspond to TRBD1 or TRBD2 (7 bases each). Germline V gene lookup returns CDR1 MNHNY and CDR2 SVGAGI (reference sequence). The CDR3 loop spans 16 amino acids. Trimming took off 5 bases at V and 0 bases at J, with 13 bases between the two ends. The DNA of the CDR3 is TGTGCCAGCAGTCCCAGGGGGGGTTCGAACACCGGGGAGCTGTTTTTT. It translates to CASSPRGGSNTGELFF.

V usage is TRBV5-1 and J usage is TRBJ2-7; D gene unclear. The CDR3 extends over 13 amino acids. In germline, CDR1 is SGHRS, CDR2 YFSETQ. With 4 bases removed from V and 5 bases from J, the gap between germline ends came to 13 bases. CDR3 coding DNA: TGCGCCAGCAGCGTAGGGCTCCGGAACGAGCAGTACTTC. It encodes CASSVGLRNEQYF.

This clone was counted once. The V and J genes are TRBV25-1 and TRBJ1-4, with a tentative D call TRBD1 (5 bases). Germline-derived CDR1 and CDR2 are MGHDK and SYGVNS. V shed 5 bases and J shed 12 bases, with 10 bases lying between them. The CDR3 has 11 residues. The chain's CDR3 is CASSRRGELFF. The CDR3 coding sequence is TGTGCCAGCAGTAGGAGGGGAGAACTGTTTTTT.

V gene TRBV30 combines with J gene TRBJ2-7; D is uncertain. CDR1 and CDR2 from the germline V gene are GTSNPN and SVGIG (reference sequence). V lost 3 bases and J 3 bases, leaving 9 bases between the germline ends. This CDR3 is built from 12 residues. The CDR3 coding sequence is TGTGCCTGGAGCCCGGGCGGCTACGAGCAGTACTTC. Translation gives CAWSPGGYEQYF. Drawing the rest from reference TRBV30 and TRBJ2-7, the complete variable domain is SQTIHQWPATLVQPVGSPLSLECTVEGTSNPNLYWYRQAAGRGLQLLFYSVGIGQISSEVPQNLSASRPQDRQFILSSKKLLLSDSGFYLCAWSPGGYEQYFGPGTRLTVT.

The chain uses TRBV6-1 and TRBJ2-7; TRBD1 agrees at 7 bases. J gave up 1 base and V 0 bases, and 6 bases lay outside the gene matches. CDR1 is MNHNS, CDR2 SASEGT, per germline. The CDR3 contains 16 residues. CDR3 sequence: CASSEAGTGASYEQYF. DNA for the CDR3: TGTGCCAGCAGTGAAGCCGGAACAGGGGCGTCCTACGAGCAGTACTTC.

The chain has TRBV5-1 and TRBJ2-3; unclear D gene. CDR3 length: 16 residues. In germline, CDR1 is SGHRS, CDR2 YFSETQ. Trimming shortened V by 4 bases and J by 0 bases, and 15 bases separated the two germline ends. CDR3 coding DNA: TGCGCCAGCAGCCCGATTCCAGGCTCTAGCACAGATACGCAGTATTTT. This codes for CASSPIPGSSTDTQYF.

The CDR3: CASSSSGWNTEAFF. The DNA of the CDR3 is TGCGCCAGCAGCTCCTCGGGCTGGAACACTGAAGCTTTCTTT. The rearrangement uses TRBV5-1 and TRBJ1-1, with D unclear. The germline V and J ends were trimmed by 3 bases and 1 base, with 10 bases remaining between them. This CDR3 region has 14 residues. Germline V lookup: CDR1 SGHRS, CDR2 YFSETQ. Variable domain in full (rest from reference TRBV5-1 and TRBJ1-1): KAGVTQTPRYLIKTRGQQVTLSCSPISGHRSVSWYQQTPGQGLQFLFEYFSETQRNKGNFPGRFSGRQFSNSRSEMNVSTLELGDSALYLCASSSSGWNTEAFFGQGTRLTVV.

The rearrangement uses TRBV13 and TRBJ1-1; D not certain. The germline gives CDR1 PRHDT, CDR2 FYEKMQ (reference sequence). This CDR3 is built from 12 residues. Trimming removed 5 bases from V and 0 bases from J, with 4 bases in between. Here the CDR3 DNA reads TGTGCCAGCAGCCCGATGAACACTGAAGCTTTCTTT. Translated: CASSPMNTEAFF. The whole variable domain, filled in from reference TRBV13 and TRBJ1-1, reads AAGVIQSPRHLIKEKRETATLKCYPIPRHDTVYWYQQGPGQDPQFLISFYEKMQSDKGSIPDRFSAQQFSDYHSELNMSSLELGDSALYFCASSPMNTEAFFGQGTRLTVV.

V is TRBV6-5 and J is TRBJ1-1; unclear D gene. Germline CDR1 is MNHEY and CDR2 is SVGAGI. The ends were cut back, 5 bases at V and 2 bases at J, with 6 bases in the middle. The CDR3 is 12 residues long. The CDR3 region has the DNA TGTGCCAGCAGTAGACCCAACACTGAAGCTTTCTTT. It codes for CASSRPNTEAFF.

This chain connects TRBV19 to TRBJ2-7, with 7 bases fitting TRBD2. This CDR3 comprises 14 residues. From germline, CDR1 is LNHDA and CDR2 SQIVND (reference sequence). With 2 bases clipped from V and 3 bases from J, the junction kept 4 bases outside the gene matches. For the CDR3, the DNA is TGTGCCAGTAGTATACAGGGAGGGGACTACGAGCAGTACTTC. Amino acid sequence: CASSIQGGDYEQYF.

The V and J genes are TRBV6-1 and TRBJ1-1; D not resolved. The CDR3 extends over 15 amino acids. V lost 6 bases, J lost 5 bases, and 19 bases lay in between. Germline V gives CDR1 MNHNS, CDR2 SASEGT. CDR3 sequence reads: CASSRASGGRTEAFF. The CDR3 DNA follows: TGTGCCAGCAGCCGGGCCTCCGGAGGAAGGACTGAAGCTTTCTTT.

The chain uses TRBV7-2 and TRBJ1-1; 9 nucleotides match TRBD1. This CDR3 spans 14 amino acids. Germline-derived CDR1 and CDR2 are SGHTA and FQGNSA. With V trimmed by 6 bases and J by 6 bases, 8 bases remained unmatched. The CDR3 is CASRDRDRAAEAFF. The CDR3 DNA reads as TGTGCCAGCAGAGACCGGGACAGGGCGGCTGAAGCTTTCTTT.

The rearrangement uses TRBV6-1 and TRBJ2-5; 9 bases agree with TRBD1. J gave up 5 bases and V 6 bases, and 7 bases lay outside the gene matches. Germline CDR1 MNHNS, CDR2 SASEGT. The CDR3 has 14 residues. The DNA for the CDR3 is TGTGCCAGCAGGACAGGGGGACAACCGGAGACCCAGTACTTC. Its translation: CASRTGGQPETQYF.

The chain couples TRBV2 to TRBJ1-2; D unresolved. V lost 1 base and J lost 7, with 10 bases in between. Germline lookup yields CDR1 SNHLY and CDR2 FYNNEI. The CDR3 is 13 amino acids. CDR3 residues: CASSEEGEGGYTF. The CDR3, as DNA: TGTGCCAGCAGTGAAGAGGGAGAGGGTGGCTACACCTTC.

The rearrangement uses TRBV5-1 and TRBJ2-7, with D tentatively TRBD1 or TRBD2 (5 bases each). This CDR3 has 17 amino acids. The V gene's germline CDR1 is SGHRS and CDR2 YFSETQ. Trimming stripped 3 bases from V and 2 bases from J, with 21 bases between. CDR3 region: CASSSSPPLGETYEQYF. In DNA form, the CDR3 reads TGCGCCAGCAGCTCGTCGCCACCGTTGGGGGAGACCTACGAGCAGTACTTC.

This chain links TRBV5-5 with TRBJ2-7; the D gene is possibly TRBD2 (5 bases). Germline CDR1 SGHKS, CDR2 YYEKEE (reference sequence). V was clipped by 0 bases and J by 0 bases, with 10 bases between them. The CDR3 consists of 15 residues. The CDR3 spells CASSLGADFSYEQYF. CDR3 sequence (DNA): TGTGCCAGCAGCTTGGGGGCGGACTTCTCCTACGAGCAGTACTTC.

V is TRBV30 and J is TRBJ1-1, with TRBD1 matching 8 bases. The CDR3 runs to 14 residues. Germline V gene lookup returns CDR1 GTSNPN and CDR2 SVGIG (reference sequence). J lost 1 base, V lost 4 bases, and 5 bases had no gene match. CDR3: CAWTGGTGNTEAFF. DNA for the CDR3: TGTGCCTGGACAGGGGGCACGGGGAACACTGAAGCTTTCTTT.

The chain combines TRBV21-1 with TRBJ2-7; the table's D call, TRBD1, was not checked against the DNA. TRBV21-1 is labeled a pseudogene. The CDR3 runs 15 residues. In DNA form, the CDR3 reads TGTGCCAGCGGACCACCGGGACAGGCCAACTACGAGCAGTACTTC. Translating it yields CASGPPGQANYEQYF.